A single sample gave rise to the 5 T cell receptor beta chains below, sequenced in a study of blood T cell repertoires in COVID-19. The repertoire was sequenced with immunoSEQ multiplex PCR; TCRdb's copy has only in-frame clones and lacks some. The table records about 74,000 clones, roughly 91% of them present only once. Sample: peripheral blood. Every receptor here comes from an elderly woman with active or convalescent COVID-19.

This clone occurred once. The V call is TRBV15, the J call TRBJ1-5, with D hard to call. Germline CDR1 LNHNV, CDR2 YYDKDF (reference sequence). With 2 bases removed from V and 7 bases from J, the gap between germline ends came to 18 bases. This CDR3 contains 16 residues. CDR3 DNA sequence: TGTGCCACCAGCAGATATGAGGAGGGAGGATGGCAGCCCCAGCATTTT. Protein sequence: CATSRYEEGGWQPQHF.

The V call is TRBV18, the J call TRBJ1-5, with 7 bases aligning to TRBD1. The CDR3 extends over 17 amino acids. Trimming removed 5 bases from V and 0 bases from J; junction bases left unmatched: 10. CDR1 and CDR2 from the germline V gene are KGHSH and LQKENI. This CDR3 reads CASSTGRGPNSNQPQHF. Written as DNA, the CDR3 is TGTGCCAGCTCAACCGGGAGGGGGCCTAATAGCAATCAGCCCCAGCATTTT.

CDR3 sequence: CASSMVGGGTQYF. CDR3 nucleotide sequence: TGTGCCAGCAGCATGGTGGGGGGGGGTACGCAGTATTTT. The V gene is TRBV12-3 or TRBV12-4, the J gene TRBJ2-3, with 7 bases that match TRBD2. V dropped 6 bases and J dropped 8; count of bases not matched to a gene: 8. This CDR3 contains 13 residues.

A single count supports this clone. V is TRBV7-8 and J is TRBJ2-2; the match to TRBD2 covers 7 bases. V was pared by 2 bases and J by 6 bases, with 3 bases of the junction left unmatched. CDR1 SGHVS and CDR2 FQNEAQ come from the germline V gene. The CDR3 has 14 residues. The CDR3 spells CASSLSAGAGELFF. CDR3 sequence (DNA): TGTGCCAGCAGCTTATCCGCGGGGGCCGGGGAGCTGTTTTTT.

V is TRBV10-3 and J is TRBJ1-5, with 7 bases matching TRBD1. This CDR3 has 13 amino acids. Per the germline V gene, CDR1 is ENHRY and CDR2 is SYGVKD. The chain's CDR3 is CACSGTEEQPQHF. The CDR3 region has the DNA TGTGCTTGTTCCGGGACAGAGGAACAGCCCCAGCATTTT.